This entry describes one T cell receptor (beta chain). These data are taken from a study of control samples from healthy donors and cancer patients. TCRdb keeps only in-frame clones here, not all; method: immunoSEQ multiplex PCR. The sample lists roughly 90,000 clones, around 80% occurring once. Trimming pared 5 bases from V and 4 bases from J, leaving 6 bases between. CDR1 MNHEY and CDR2 SVGAGI come from the germline V gene. This CDR3 region has 12 residues. The sequence came from a woman aged 60 to 75 in good health. This chain links TRBV6-5 with TRBJ2-1; D not certain. The sample consisted of blood. The CDR3, as DNA: TGTGCCAGCAGTCCACTTTACAATGAGCAGTTCTTC. Translating gives CASSPLYNEQFF.